The clone carrying this T cell receptor beta chain was counted between two and nine times. These data originate in a study of early T cells in non-severe SARS-CoV-2 infection. About the research overall: The sequenced material was bulk RNA from unsorted whole blood, and its chains were unpaired.

Unique molecular identifiers were affixed to single, distinct cDNA molecules. TCRdb itself ran the 5' RACE reads through MiXCR, one entry per CDR3 protein. Of 37,000 or so distinct CDR3 sequences detected, 5% to 6.5% appear once; the ten largest clones hold about 26%. Trimming removed 2 bases at V and 7 bases at J, with 6 bases between. Per germline, CDR1 SGHTA and CDR2 FQGNSA. The CDR3 runs 12 residues. Sequenced: whole blood. The receptor was isolated from an adult who was a healthcare worker with PCR-confirmed SARS-CoV-2 infection or an uninfected control (not recorded which). This chain joins TRBV7-2 and TRBJ2-1; the D gene is possibly TRBD2 (5 bases). The CDR3: CASSLLANEQFF. The CDR3 DNA reads TGTGCCAGCAGCTTACTAGCTAATGAGCAGTTCTTC.